The entry below gives a single T cell receptor beta chain sequence along with its context. The data belong to a study of blood T cell repertoires in COVID-19. This table comes from immunoSEQ multiplex PCR, and its TCRdb copy is limited to in-frame clones, with some not included. This sample has 100,000 to 140,000 clones, with about three quarters found just once. This TCR came from a man between 65 and 85 years old with acute or convalescent COVID-19. Sequencing input: peripheral blood.

The CDR3 DNA reads as TGTGCCAGCAGCTTAACAGGGACAGGGAGGTTCGGCTACACCTTC. Translated: CASSLTGTGRFGYTF. J is TRBJ1-2 and V is TRBV7-9; TRBD1 aligns across 9 bases. CDR3 length: 15 residues. Germline CDR1 SEHNR, CDR2 FQNEAQ (reference sequence). The V and J ends lost 2 bases and 8 bases, in that order; junction bases with no gene match: 9.